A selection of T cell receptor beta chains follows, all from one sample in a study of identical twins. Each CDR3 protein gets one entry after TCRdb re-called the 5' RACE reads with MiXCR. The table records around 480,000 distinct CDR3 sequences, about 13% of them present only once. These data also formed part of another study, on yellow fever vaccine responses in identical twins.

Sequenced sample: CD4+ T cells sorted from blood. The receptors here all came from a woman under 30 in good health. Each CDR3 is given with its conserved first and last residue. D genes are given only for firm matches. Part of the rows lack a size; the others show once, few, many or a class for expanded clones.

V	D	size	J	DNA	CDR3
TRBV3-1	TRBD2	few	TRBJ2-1	TGTGCCAGCAGCCTCGGAATGACTAGCGGGAGATCCAATGAGCAGTTCTTC	CASSLGMTSGRSNEQFF
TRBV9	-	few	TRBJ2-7	TGTGCCAGCAGTGTCGCGGACGCCACCTACGAGCAGTACTTC	CASSVADATYEQYF
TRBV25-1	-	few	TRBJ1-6	TGTGCCAGCAGTGAATATGGCTCACTTAATAATTCACCCCTCCACTTT	CASSEYGSLNNSPLHF
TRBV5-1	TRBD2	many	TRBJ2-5	TGTGCCAGCAGCCCAGGACTAGCGGGAGGTCAAGAGACCCAGTACTTC	CASSPGLAGGQETQYF
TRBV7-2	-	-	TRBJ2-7	TGTGCCAGCAGCTTACAAAGCGAGCAGTACTTC	CASSLQSEQYF
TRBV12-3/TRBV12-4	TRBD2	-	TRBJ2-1	TGTGCCAGCAGTCCCGCTAGCGGGGGTATTAGCTCCTACAATGAGCAGTTCTTC	CASSPASGGISSYNEQFF
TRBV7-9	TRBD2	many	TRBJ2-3	TGTGCCAGCAGATCCATCGAGCGGGGAAGCACAGATACGCAGTATTTT	CASRSIERGSTDTQYF
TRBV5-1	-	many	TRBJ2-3	TGCGCCAGCAGCCCCCCGGACAGCACAGATACGCAGTATTTT	CASSPPDSTDTQYF
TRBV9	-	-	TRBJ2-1	TGTGCCAGCAGCGTAGCCAGGGTCTACAATGAGCAGTTCTTC	CASSVARVYNEQFF
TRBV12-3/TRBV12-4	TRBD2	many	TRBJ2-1	TGTGCCAGCAGTTTACAGGGGACTAGCGGGAGGAAACTTGAGCAGTTCTTC	CASSLQGTSGRKLEQFF
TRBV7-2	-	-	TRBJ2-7	TGTGCCAGCAGCGTCTGGACAGAAGGCGAGCAGTACTTC	CASSVWTEGEQYF
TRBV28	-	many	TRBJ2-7	TGTGCCAGCAGTTCCGGGGGAGTAGTTTCCTACGAGCAGTACTTC	CASSSGGVVSYEQYF
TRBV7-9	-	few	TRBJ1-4	TGTGCCAGCAGCCTAGGCCGGTACCCTAATGAAAAACTGTTTTTT	CASSLGRYPNEKLFF
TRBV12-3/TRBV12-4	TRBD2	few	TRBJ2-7	TGTGCCAGCAGTTTAAGGGGGACTAGAGACTACGAGCAGTACTTC	CASSLRGTRDYEQYF
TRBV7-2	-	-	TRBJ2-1	TGTGCCAGCAGCTTAAGGAGCCCATCAAATGAGCAGTTCTTC	CASSLRSPSNEQFF
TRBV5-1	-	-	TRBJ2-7	TGCGCCAGCAGCTTAACGACCGGTTCCTACGAGCAGTACTTC	CASSLTTGSYEQYF
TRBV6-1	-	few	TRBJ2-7	TGTGCCAGCAGTCGCCGCTTGAACTCCTACGAGCAGTACTTC	CASSRRLNSYEQYF
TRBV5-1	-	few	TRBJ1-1	TGCGCCAGCAGCTTGGGGGCACAGATGAACACTGAAGCTTTCTTT	CASSLGAQMNTEAFF
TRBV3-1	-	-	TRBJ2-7	TGTGCCAGCAGCCCCCCCTACGGGGCGGACGAGCAGTACTTC	CASSPPYGADEQYF
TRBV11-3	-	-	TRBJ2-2	TGTGCCAGCAGCTGGGGACCTGCGAACACCGGGGAGCTGTTTTTT	CASSWGPANTGELFF
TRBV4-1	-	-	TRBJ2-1	TGCGCCAGCAGCCAAGACGGATTACCCTACAATGAGCAGTTCTTC	CASSQDGLPYNEQFF
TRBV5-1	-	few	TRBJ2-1	TGCGCCAGCAGCTTTGAATCCTACAGCGGAGCGTGGGACAATGAGCAGTTCTTC	CASSFESYSGAWDNEQFF